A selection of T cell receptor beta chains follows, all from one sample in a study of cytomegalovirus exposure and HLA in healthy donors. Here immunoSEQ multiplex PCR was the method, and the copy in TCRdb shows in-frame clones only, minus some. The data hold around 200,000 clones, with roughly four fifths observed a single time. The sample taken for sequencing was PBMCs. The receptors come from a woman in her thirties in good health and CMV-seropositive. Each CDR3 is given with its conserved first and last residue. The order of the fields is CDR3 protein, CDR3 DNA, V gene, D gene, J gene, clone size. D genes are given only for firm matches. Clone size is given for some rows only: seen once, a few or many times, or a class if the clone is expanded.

CDR3: CTSGPPTTGASPVHEQFF
DNA: TGTACTAGTGGGCCACCTACTACAGGGGCATCTCCCGTCCATGAGCAGTTCTTC
V: TRBV12-5
D: TRBD1
J: TRBJ2-1
size: few

CDR3: CATSIGNEGTEAFF
DNA: TGTGCCACCAGCATAGGAAACGAGGGCACTGAAGCTTTCTTT
V: TRBV15
D: NA
J: TRBJ1-1
size: NA

CDR3: CASSLLGSSYEQYF
DNA: TGTGCCAGCAGCCTACTAGGGAGCTCCTACGAGCAGTACTTC
V: TRBV5-6
D: NA
J: TRBJ2-7
size: NA

CDR3: CASSYTHRGYEQYF
DNA: TGTGCCAGCAGTTACACCCACAGGGGTTACGAGCAGTACTTC
V: TRBV27
D: TRBD1
J: TRBJ2-7
size: NA

CDR3: CASSPRRTSGSSSYNEQFF
DNA: TGTGCCAGCAGCCCCCGTAGAACTAGCGGGAGTAGCTCCTACAATGAGCAGTTCTTC
V: TRBV9
D: TRBD2
J: TRBJ2-1
size: NA

CDR3: CASKRERGQFF
DNA: TGTGCCAGCAAACGGGAGAGGGGGCAGTTCTTC
V: TRBV6-6
D: NA
J: TRBJ2-1
size: NA

CDR3: CASTAADTQYF
DNA: TGTGCCAGTACAGCGGCAGATACGCAGTATTTT
V: TRBV28
D: NA
J: TRBJ2-3
size: NA

CDR3: CASSYGTKNEQFF
DNA: TGTGCCAGCAGTTACGGGACTAAAAATGAGCAGTTCTTC
V: TRBV6-6
D: TRBD2
J: TRBJ2-1
size: NA

CDR3: CASSLDRVAEAFF
DNA: TGTGCCAGCTCACTAGACAGGGTTGCTGAAGCTTTCTTT
V: TRBV18
D: TRBD1
J: TRBJ1-1
size: NA

CDR3: CASRAVGETQYF
DNA: TGTGCCAGCAGGGCGGTTGGGGAGACCCAGTACTTC
V: TRBV2
D: NA
J: TRBJ2-5
size: NA

CDR3: CASSVGSPYEQYF
DNA: TGCGCCAGCAGTGTGGGCTCTCCCTACGAGCAGTACTTC
V: TRBV10-2
D: NA
J: TRBJ2-7
size: NA

CDR3: CASRTSGSSDTQYF
DNA: TGTGCCAGCCGTACCTCCGGGAGTTCGGATACGCAGTATTTT
V: TRBV6-5
D: NA
J: TRBJ2-3
size: few

CDR3: CASSLSGLTVQETQYF
DNA: TGTGCCAGCAGCTTGTCTGGTCTCACAGTCCAAGAGACCCAGTACTTC
V: TRBV5-4
D: NA
J: TRBJ2-5
size: NA

CDR3: CASSRPQTGISTDTQYF
DNA: TGTGCCAGCAGCCGCCCACAGACAGGTATTAGCACAGATACGCAGTATTTT
V: TRBV5-4
D: NA
J: TRBJ2-3
size: NA